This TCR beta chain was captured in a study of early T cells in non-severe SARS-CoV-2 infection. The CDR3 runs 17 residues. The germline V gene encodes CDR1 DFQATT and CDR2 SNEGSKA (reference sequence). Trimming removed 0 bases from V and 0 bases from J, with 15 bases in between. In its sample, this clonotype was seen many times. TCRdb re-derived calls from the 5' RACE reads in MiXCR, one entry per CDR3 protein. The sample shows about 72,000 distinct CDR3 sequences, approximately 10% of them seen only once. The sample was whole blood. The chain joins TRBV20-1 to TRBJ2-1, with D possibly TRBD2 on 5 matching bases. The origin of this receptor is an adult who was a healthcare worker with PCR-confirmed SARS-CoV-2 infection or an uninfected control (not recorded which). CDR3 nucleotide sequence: TGCAGTGCTAGAGATCTCAGAGGCGGGTACTCCTACAATGAGCAGTTCTTC. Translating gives CSARDLRGGYSYNEQFF.